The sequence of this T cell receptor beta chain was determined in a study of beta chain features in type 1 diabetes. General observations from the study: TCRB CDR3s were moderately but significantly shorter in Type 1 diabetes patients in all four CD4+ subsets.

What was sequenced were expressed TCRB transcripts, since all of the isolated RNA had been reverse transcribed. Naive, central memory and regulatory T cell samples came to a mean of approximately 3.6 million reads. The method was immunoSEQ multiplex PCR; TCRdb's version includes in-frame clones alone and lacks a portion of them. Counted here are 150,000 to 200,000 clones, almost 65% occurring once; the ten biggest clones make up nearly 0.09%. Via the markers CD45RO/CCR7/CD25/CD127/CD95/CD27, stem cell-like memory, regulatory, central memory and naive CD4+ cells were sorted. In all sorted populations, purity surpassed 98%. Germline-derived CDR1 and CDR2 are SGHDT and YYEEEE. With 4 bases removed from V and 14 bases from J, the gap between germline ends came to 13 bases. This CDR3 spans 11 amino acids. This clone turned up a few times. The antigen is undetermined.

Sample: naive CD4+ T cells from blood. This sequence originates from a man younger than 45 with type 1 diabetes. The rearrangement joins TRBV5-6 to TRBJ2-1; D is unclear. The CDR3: CASSVGRMEFF. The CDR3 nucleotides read TGTGCCAGCAGCGTAGGACGGATGGAGTTCTTC.